This T cell receptor (beta chain) was identified during a study of CD8 T cells in ankylosing spondylitis. Findings and caveats of the study: It was reported that disease-linked clones were significantly enriched in matched ankylosing spondylitis synovial fluid.

The CDR3 loop spans 13 amino acids. Germline V CDR1 and CDR2: SGHTA, FQGNSA. Trimming removed 7 bases at V and 5 bases at J, with 14 bases between. Quantitative 5'-RACE with molecular barcodes generated TCR beta libraries. TCRdb re-analysed the 5' RACE reads in MiXCR, keeping a single row per CDR3 protein. The repertoire holds 200,000 to 300,000 distinct CDR3 sequences, with over 9.5% as singletons. This clonotype was seen a few times. Its target is not known. J is TRBJ1-1 and V is TRBV7-2, with TRBD1 as a possible D gene (5 bases). Specimen: blood, either unsorted or a sorted T cell fraction (not recorded which). The TCR comes from a male donor with ankylosing spondylitis or in good health (not recorded which). The CDR3 region has the DNA TGTGCCAGCACCGTTGGACACCTTACTGAAGCTTTCTTT. This gives the protein CASTVGHLTEAFF.